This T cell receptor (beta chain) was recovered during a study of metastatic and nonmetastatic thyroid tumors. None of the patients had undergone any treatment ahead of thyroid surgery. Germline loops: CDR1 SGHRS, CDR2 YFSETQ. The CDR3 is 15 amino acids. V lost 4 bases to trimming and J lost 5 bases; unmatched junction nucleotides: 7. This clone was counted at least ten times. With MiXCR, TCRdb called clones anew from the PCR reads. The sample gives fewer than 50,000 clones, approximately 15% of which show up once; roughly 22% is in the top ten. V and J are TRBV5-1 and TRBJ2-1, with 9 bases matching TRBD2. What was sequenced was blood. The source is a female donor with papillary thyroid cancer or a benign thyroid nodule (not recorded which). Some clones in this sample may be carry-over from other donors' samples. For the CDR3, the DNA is TGCGCCAGCAGCCCCTCTCTAGCGGGGAACAATGAGCAGTTCTTC. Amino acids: CASSPSLAGNNEQFF.